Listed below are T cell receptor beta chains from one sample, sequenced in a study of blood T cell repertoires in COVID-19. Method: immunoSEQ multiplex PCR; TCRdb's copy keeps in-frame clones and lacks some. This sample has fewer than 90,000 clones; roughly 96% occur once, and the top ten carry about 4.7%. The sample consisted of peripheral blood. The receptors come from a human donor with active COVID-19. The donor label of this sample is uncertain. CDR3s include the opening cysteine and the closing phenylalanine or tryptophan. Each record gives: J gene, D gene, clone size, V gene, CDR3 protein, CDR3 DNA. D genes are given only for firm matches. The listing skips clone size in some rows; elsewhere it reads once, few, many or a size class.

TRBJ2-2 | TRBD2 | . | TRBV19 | CASSIGKREVTGELFF | TGTGCCAGTAGTATAGGGAAGCGGGAGGTCACCGGGGAGCTGTTTTTT
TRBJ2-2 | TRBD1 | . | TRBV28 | CASSFPLTGTGLYTGELFF | TGTGCCAGCAGTTTCCCATTAACCGGGACAGGGCTCTACACCGGGGAGCTGTTTTTT
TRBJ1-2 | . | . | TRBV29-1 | CSVGLRFNYGYTF | TGCAGCGTTGGTCTGCGGTTTAACTATGGCTACACCTTC
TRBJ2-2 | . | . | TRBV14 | CASSQDAWGATGELFF | TGTGCCAGCAGCCAAGATGCGTGGGGAGCCACCGGGGAGCTGTTTTTT
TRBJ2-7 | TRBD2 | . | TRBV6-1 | CASSEFSGKTYEQYF | TGTGCCAGCAGTGAATTCAGCGGGAAAACCTACGAGCAGTACTTC
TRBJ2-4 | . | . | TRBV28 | CASTPRASLAKNIQYF | TGTGCCAGCACCCCGCGGGCCTCTCTAGCCAAAAACATTCAGTACTTC
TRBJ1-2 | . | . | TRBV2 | CASNQGRVTGYTF | TGTGCCAGCAATCAGGGCCGGGTTACAGGCTACACCTTC
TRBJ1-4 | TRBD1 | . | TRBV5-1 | CASSLDGTAVNEKLFF | TGCGCCAGCAGCTTGGACGGGACAGCAGTTAATGAAAAACTGTTTTTT
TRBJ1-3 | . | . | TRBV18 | CASSPPGENTIYF | TGTGCCAGCTCACCACCAGGGGAAAACACCATATATTTT
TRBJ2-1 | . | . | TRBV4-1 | CASSQDGGREQFF | TGCGCCAGCAGCCAAGATGGGGGCAGAGAGCAGTTCTTC
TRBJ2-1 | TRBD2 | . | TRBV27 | CASSLSSGSAINEQFF | TGTGCCAGCAGTTTATCGAGCGGGAGCGCAATCAATGAGCAGTTCTTC
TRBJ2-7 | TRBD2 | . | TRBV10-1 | CASSASGYEQYF | TGCGCCAGCAGTGCTAGCGGCTACGAGCAGTACTTC
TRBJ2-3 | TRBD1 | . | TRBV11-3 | CASSSGTGRTDTQYF | TGTGCCAGCAGCTCGGGGACAGGGCGCACAGATACGCAGTATTTT
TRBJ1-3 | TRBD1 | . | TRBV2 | CASRPTGVGNTIYF | TGTGCCAGCAGACCCACAGGGGTGGGTAACACCATATATTTT
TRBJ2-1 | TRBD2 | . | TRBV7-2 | CASSSTSGGNNEQFF | TGTGCCAGCAGCTCGACTAGCGGGGGGAACAATGAGCAGTTCTTC
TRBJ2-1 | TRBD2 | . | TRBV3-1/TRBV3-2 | CASSQVSGTSGYNEQFF | TGTGCCAGCAGCCAAGTCTCCGGGACTAGCGGGTACAATGAGCAGTTCTTC
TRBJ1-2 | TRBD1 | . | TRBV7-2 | CASSARQGTVFGYTF | TGTGCCAGCAGCGCACGACAGGGGACTGTTTTTGGCTACACCTTC
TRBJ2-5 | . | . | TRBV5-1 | CASSLAGETQYF | TGCGCCAGCAGCTTGGCCGGGGAGACCCAGTACTTC
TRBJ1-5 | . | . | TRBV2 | CASSVKSQPQHF | TGTGCCAGCAGTGTGAAGAGTCAGCCCCAGCATTTT
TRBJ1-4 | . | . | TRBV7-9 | CASTRVENEKLFF | TGTGCCAGCACCAGAGTAGAGAATGAAAAACTGTTTTTT
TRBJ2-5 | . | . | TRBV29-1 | CSVVRGFRQETQYF | TGCAGCGTTGTTAGAGGGTTTCGGCAAGAGACCCAGTACTTC
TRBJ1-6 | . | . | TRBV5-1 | CASSLTSDRTSSPLHF | TGCGCCAGCAGCTTGACCTCTGACAGGACTAGTTCACCCCTCCACTTT
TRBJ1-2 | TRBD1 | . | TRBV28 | CASSPAGTGVHYGYTF | TGTGCCAGCAGCCCCGCAGGGACAGGGGTACACTATGGCTACACCTTC
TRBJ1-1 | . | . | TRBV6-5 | CASTLSGAVYTEAFF | TGTGCCAGCACCCTCTCTGGGGCGGTGTACACTGAAGCTTTCTTT
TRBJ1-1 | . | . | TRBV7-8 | CASSLPHTENTEAFF | TGTGCCAGCAGCCTTCCCCACACAGAGAACACTGAAGCTTTCTTT
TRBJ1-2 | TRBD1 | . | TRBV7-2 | CASTRPDRDYGYTF | TGTGCCAGCACCCGCCCGGACAGGGACTATGGCTACACCTTC
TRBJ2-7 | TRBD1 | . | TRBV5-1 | CASRPGTGDHEQYF | TGCGCCAGCAGGCCCGGGACAGGGGACCACGAGCAGTACTTC
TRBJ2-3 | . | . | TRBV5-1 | CASSLDQGSTDTQYF | TGCGCCAGCAGCTTGGACCAGGGCAGCACAGATACGCAGTATTTT
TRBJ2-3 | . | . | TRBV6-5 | CASSGSTDTQYF | TGTGCCAGCAGCGGTAGCACAGATACGCAGTATTTT
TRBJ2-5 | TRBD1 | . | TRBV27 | CASARDRAGETQYF | TGTGCCAGCGCCCGGGACAGGGCAGGGGAGACCCAGTACTTC
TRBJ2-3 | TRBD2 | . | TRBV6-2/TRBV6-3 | CASSLGTSGDTDTQYF | TGTGCCAGCAGTTTAGGGACTAGCGGGGACACAGATACGCAGTATTTT
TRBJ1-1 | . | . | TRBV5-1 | CASSTQGDTEAFF | TGCGCCAGCAGCACACAGGGTGACACTGAAGCTTTCTTT
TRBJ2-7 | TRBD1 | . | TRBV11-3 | CASSFLRQGNYEQYF | TGTGCCAGCAGCTTCCTCAGACAGGGGAACTACGAGCAGTACTTC
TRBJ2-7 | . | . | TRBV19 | CASSISVAYEQYF | TGTGCCAGTAGTATAAGCGTAGCCTACGAGCAGTACTTC
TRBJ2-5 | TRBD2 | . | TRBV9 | CASSPWASGTQETQYF | TGTGCCAGCAGCCCGTGGGCTAGCGGGACCCAAGAGACCCAGTACTTC
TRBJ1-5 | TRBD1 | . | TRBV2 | CASSEGARDQPQHF | TGTGCCAGCAGCGAGGGGGCCAGGGATCAGCCCCAGCATTTT
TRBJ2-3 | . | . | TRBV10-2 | CASSASTDTQYF | TGCGCCAGCAGTGCTAGCACAGATACGCAGTATTTT
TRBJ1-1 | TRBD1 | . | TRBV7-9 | CASSQTGNEAFF | TGTGCCAGCAGCCAGACAGGGAACGAAGCTTTCTTT
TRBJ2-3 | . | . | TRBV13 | CASSSGQTTDTQYF | TGTGCCAGCAGCTCCGGACAGACCACAGATACGCAGTATTTT
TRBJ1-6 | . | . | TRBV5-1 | CASSFDGGVSPLHF | TGCGCCAGCAGCTTTGACGGGGGAGTTTCACCCCTCCACTTT
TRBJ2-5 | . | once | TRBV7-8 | CASSLAIGVQTQYF | TGTGCCAGCAGCTTAGCGATCGGGGTTCAGACCCAGTACTTC
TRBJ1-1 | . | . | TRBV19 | CASRQQGSTEAFF | TGTGCCAGTAGGCAACAGGGTAGCACTGAAGCTTTCTTT
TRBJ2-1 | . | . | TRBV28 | CASSSGRLYNEQFF | TGTGCCAGCAGTTCCGGCAGGCTATACAATGAGCAGTTCTTC
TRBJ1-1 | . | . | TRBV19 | CASSIVARTEAFF | TGTGCCAGTAGTATAGTTGCGCGGACTGAAGCTTTCTTT
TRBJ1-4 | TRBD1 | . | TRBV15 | CATSRDRIGQGRLFF | TGTGCCACCAGCAGAGATCGAATAGGACAGGGACGACTGTTTTTT
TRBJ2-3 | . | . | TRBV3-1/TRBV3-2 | CASSQAARGTDTQYF | TGTGCCAGCAGCCAAGCCGCCCGGGGCACAGATACGCAGTATTTT
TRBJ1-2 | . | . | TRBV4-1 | CASSPPGFGVARLGYGYTF | TGCGCCAGCAGCCCCCCAGGCTTCGGGGTCGCACGCTTAGGCTATGGCTACACCTTC
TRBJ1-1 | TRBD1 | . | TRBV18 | CASSPRQGITEAFF | TGTGCCAGCTCACCACGACAGGGCATCACTGAAGCTTTCTTT
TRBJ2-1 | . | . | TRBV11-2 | CASSPVRGFGGMQFF | TGTGCCAGCAGCCCTGTCAGGGGGTTTGGGGGGATGCAGTTCTTC
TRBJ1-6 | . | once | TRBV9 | CASSARGSYNSPLHF | TGTGCCAGCAGCGCCAGGGGCTCCTATAATTCACCCCTCCACTTT
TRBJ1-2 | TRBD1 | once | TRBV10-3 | CAISEQGLFDGYTF | TGTGCCATCAGTGAACAGGGGCTTTTCGATGGCTACACCTTC
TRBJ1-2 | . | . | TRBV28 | CASSLFGGYYGYTF | TGTGCCAGCAGTTTATTTGGCGGGTACTATGGCTACACCTTC
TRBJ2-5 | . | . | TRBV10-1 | CASSSSGGRETQYF | TGCGCCAGCAGTTCAAGCGGCGGCAGGGAGACCCAGTACTTC
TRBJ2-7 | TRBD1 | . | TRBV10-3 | CAVGTGVEQYF | TGTGCCGTCGGGACAGGGGTCGAGCAGTACTTC
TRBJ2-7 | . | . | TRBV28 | CASSSGTVGLGTYEQYF | TGTGCCAGCAGTTCCGGGACAGTGGGACTTGGCACCTACGAGCAGTACTTC
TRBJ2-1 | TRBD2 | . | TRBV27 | CASSFRSQRESNEQFF | TGTGCCAGCAGTTTCCGGTCGCAGCGGGAGAGCAATGAGCAGTTCTTC
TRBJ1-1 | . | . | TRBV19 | CASSALRGEGEAFF | TGTGCCAGTAGTGCGCTGAGGGGGGAGGGTGAAGCTTTCTTT